The source of this T cell receptor beta chain is a study of control samples from healthy donors and cancer patients. The assay was immunoSEQ multiplex PCR, and TCRdb's table has in-frame clones only and misses some. The repertoire holds approximately 100,000 clones, with approximately 86% as singletons. V was cut by 3 bases and J by 5 bases, with 16 bases left in between. The CDR3 sequence is 15 residues long. This clonotype was obtained from a man aged 30 to 39 in good health. The sample consisted of blood. This sequence joins TRBV23-1 and TRBJ1-1; maybe TRBD1 (5 bases). TRBV23-1 is sorted into the ORF group, with uncertain function. CDR3 bases: TGCGCCAGCAGTCAGGTCGTGTCAGGGAGTACTGAAGCTTTCTTT. It codes for CASSQVVSGSTEAFF.